This TCR beta chain stems from a study of T cells after posttransplantation cyclophosphamide. General study results and limits: Recipient CMV seropositivity and CMV reactivation strongly tracked TRB clonality.

Sampled 1 year posttransplant, controls received myeloablative marrow transplants, methotrexate and a calcineurin inhibitor. CDR1 SEHNR and CDR2 FQNEAQ come from the germline V gene (reference sequence). The CDR3 is 13 residues long. Assay used: immunoSEQ multiplex PCR; TCRdb lists only in-frame clones, some missing. Among about 20,000 clones, 80% to 90% were seen once, and the ten largest hold under 2%. This clone was seen just once. Antigen: not known. At one end the junction does not follow the germline gene, possibly because of a read error. This sample includes further DNA sequences coding for the same CDR3.

Sequenced material: PBMCs, taken about 360 days after allogeneic stem cell transplant with calcineurin inhibitor and methotrexate. This TCR derives from a female patient aged 25-39 years who received an allogeneic stem cell transplant from an unrelated donor, was CMV-positive, and had acute and chronic GVHD. Some T cells may be the graft donor's. J is TRBJ1-1 and V is TRBV7-9; perhaps TRBD1 as D (5 bases). The CDR3 DNA is TGTGCCAGCAGGAGGAATACGGACACTGAAGCCTTCTTT. This encodes CASRRNTDTEAFF.